Listed below are T cell receptor beta chains from one sample, sequenced in a study of shared clonotypes between healthy human individuals. The repertoire was sequenced with immunoSEQ multiplex PCR; TCRdb's copy has only in-frame clones and lacks some. The sample consists of about 1.5 million clones, 95% to 99% of them appearing once. Specimen: naive CD4+ T cells sorted from blood. These TCRs come from a man aged 30 to 39 in good health. CDR3s include the opening cysteine and the closing phenylalanine or tryptophan. A D gene is named only where the DNA matches it firmly. Clone size, where shown, is once, few, many, or a class for clones that have expanded.

v_gene	j_gene	abundance	d_gene	CDR3aa	CDR3nt
TRBV11-2	TRBJ2-7	.	.	CASSGLGRSYEQYF	TGTGCCAGCAGTGGGCTGGGGAGAAGTTACGAGCAGTACTTC
TRBV9	TRBJ1-3	.	.	CASSVAPVGGVGNTIYF	TGTGCCAGCAGCGTAGCACCCGTGGGGGGCGTTGGAAACACCATATATTTT
TRBV28	TRBJ1-3	.	.	CASSTLQSSGNTIYF	TGTGCCAGCAGTACGCTACAGAGCTCTGGAAACACCATATATTTT
TRBV7-9	TRBJ2-7	.	.	CASSLIPDSYEQYF	TGTGCCAGCAGCTTAATCCCCGATTCCTACGAGCAGTACTTC
TRBV28	TRBJ2-7	.	.	CASSSGGSSYEQYF	TGTGCCAGCAGTTCAGGGGGGTCATCCTACGAGCAGTACTTC
TRBV4-1	TRBJ1-5	.	TRBD1	CASSQGLDRVQPQHF	TGCGCCAGCAGCCAAGGTTTGGACAGGGTCCAGCCCCAGCATTTT
TRBV29-1	TRBJ1-1	.	TRBD1	CSVYVRTGGRTEAFF	TGCAGCGTGTACGTTAGGACAGGGGGCCGCACTGAAGCTTTCTTT
TRBV11-1	TRBJ2-5	.	TRBD1	CASSVQTGKETQYF	TGTGCCAGCAGCGTACAGACAGGGAAAGAGACCCAGTACTTC
TRBV6-5	TRBJ1-5	.	.	CASSPNGAMGQPQHF	TGTGCCAGCAGTCCAAATGGGGCGATGGGTCAGCCCCAGCATTTT
TRBV27	TRBJ2-5	.	.	CASSSRARETQYF	TGTGCCAGCAGTTCCAGGGCAAGAGAGACCCAGTACTTC
TRBV29-1	TRBJ2-2	.	.	CSVGHLTGELFF	TGCAGCGTTGGACATCTCACCGGGGAGCTGTTTTTT
TRBV29-1	TRBJ2-2	.	.	CSVVELGSTNTGELFF	TGCAGCGTTGTAGAACTGGGCAGCACGAACACCGGGGAGCTGTTTTTT
TRBV5-4	TRBJ2-1	.	.	CASSPDPTGSYNEQFF	TGTGCCAGCAGCCCCGATCCTACAGGAAGTTACAATGAGCAGTTCTTC
TRBV13	TRBJ1-3	.	.	CASSLGLSFKQDTIYF	TGTGCCAGCAGCTTAGGGCTCTCATTCAAGCAAGACACCATATATTTT
TRBV2	TRBJ2-4	.	.	CASRTGTSGNIQYF	TGTGCCAGCAGGACCGGGACATCCGGAAACATTCAGTACTTC
TRBV28	TRBJ1-2	once	.	CAISGGNYGYTF	TGTGCCATTTCTGGGGGTAACTATGGCTACACCTTC
TRBV18	TRBJ2-1	.	.	CASSPSLDSEQFF	TGTGCCAGCTCACCAAGTTTGGATAGTGAGCAGTTCTTC
TRBV19	TRBJ2-7	.	.	CASSLQGTSYEQYF	TGTGCCAGTAGTCTTCAGGGGACGTCCTACGAGCAGTACTTC
TRBV9	TRBJ2-7	.	.	CASSGDYRGLYEQYF	TGTGCCAGCAGCGGGGACTACAGGGGACTTTACGAGCAGTACTTC
TRBV6-5	TRBJ2-1	.	.	CASGTYNEQFF	TGTGCCAGCGGTACCTACAATGAGCAGTTCTTC
TRBV29-1	TRBJ2-7	.	TRBD2	CSVEGIGTAGAVYEQYF	TGCAGCGTCGAGGGGATTGGGACGGCGGGAGCGGTCTACGAGCAGTACTTC
TRBV18	TRBJ2-3	.	.	CASSPTSTDTQYF	TGTGCCAGCTCACCGACTTCTACAGATACGCAGTATTTT
TRBV18	TRBJ2-1	.	.	CASSPGRYNEQFF	TGTGCCAGCTCACCTGGACGGTACAATGAGCAGTTCTTC
TRBV5-1	TRBJ2-3	.	.	CASRLQGGSDTQYF	TGCGCCAGCCGACTCCAGGGGGGTTCAGATACGCAGTATTTT
TRBV5-4	TRBJ2-5	.	.	CASSKRRGPQETQYF	TGTGCCAGCAGTAAACGACGCGGACCGCAAGAGACCCAGTACTTC
TRBV9	TRBJ2-1	.	TRBD1	CASSAGQGDHEQFF	TGTGCCAGCAGCGCAGGACAGGGGGACCATGAGCAGTTCTTC
TRBV5-4	TRBJ2-3	.	TRBD2	CASSNPTSGSTDTQYF	TGTGCCAGCAGCAATCCGACTAGCGGGAGCACAGATACGCAGTATTTT
TRBV29-1	TRBJ2-5	.	.	CSVEGARRASQYF	TGCAGCGTTGAAGGGGCTCGCAGGGCGTCCCAGTACTTC
TRBV9	TRBJ1-1	.	TRBD1	CASSSWTGDTEAFF	TGTGCCAGCAGCTCCTGGACAGGAGACACTGAAGCTTTCTTT
TRBV19	TRBJ2-5	.	.	CASSIGPIEETQYF	TGTGCCAGTAGTATAGGTCCCATCGAAGAGACCCAGTACTTC
TRBV18	TRBJ2-2	.	TRBD2	CASSPSTSGNTGELFF	TGTGCCAGCTCACCCAGCACTAGCGGGAACACCGGGGAGCTGTTTTTT
TRBV10-1	TRBJ2-3	.	TRBD2	CASSTGTRLTDTQYF	TGCGCCAGCAGCACCGGGACTAGGCTTACAGATACGCAGTATTTT
TRBV9	TRBJ2-7	.	TRBD2	CASSVDQRGSKQYF	TGTGCCAGCAGCGTAGATCAGCGCGGGAGTAAGCAGTACTTC
TRBV29-1	TRBJ1-2	.	.	CSVSDTFSMGYTF	TGCAGCGTTAGTGACACTTTCTCTATGGGCTACACCTTC
TRBV5-8	TRBJ1-5	.	TRBD1	CASSLVVGQGANQPQHF	TGTGCCAGCAGCTTGGTTGTCGGACAGGGGGCCAATCAGCCCCAGCATTTT
TRBV6-6	TRBJ2-7	.	.	CASSYGGRIPYEQYF	TGTGCCAGCAGTTACGGTGGGAGGATTCCCTACGAGCAGTACTTC
TRBV2	TRBJ2-2	.	.	CASTGGRVGRELFF	TGTGCCAGCACAGGGGGGCGGGTTGGTAGGGAGCTGTTTTTT
TRBV11-2	TRBJ2-1	.	.	CASSFRGRSYNEQFF	TGTGCCAGCAGCTTTCGGGGGCGCTCCTACAATGAGCAGTTCTTC
TRBV7-2	TRBJ2-5	.	TRBD2	CASSFLRELETQYF	TGTGCCAGCAGCTTTCTGCGGGAGCTAGAGACCCAGTACTTC
TRBV25-1	TRBJ1-1	.	.	CASSEYREAFF	TGTGCCAGCAGTGAATACAGAGAAGCTTTCTTT
TRBV29-1	TRBJ1-1	.	.	CSVKRGSGNTEAFF	TGCAGCGTTAAGCGGGGGTCGGGTAACACTGAAGCTTTCTTT
TRBV5-1	TRBJ2-2	.	.	CASSSGGTNTGELFF	TGCGCCAGCAGCTCTGGGGGGACGAACACCGGGGAGCTGTTTTTT
TRBV11-2	TRBJ2-2	.	.	CASSLQGYTGELFF	TGTGCCAGCAGCTTACAGGGTTACACCGGGGAGCTGTTTTTT
TRBV5-1	TRBJ1-1	.	.	CASSLVPARMNTEAFF	TGCGCCAGCAGCTTGGTCCCAGCTAGAATGAACACTGAAGCTTTCTTT
TRBV5-1	TRBJ2-1	.	.	CASSLSPVVLGTKAEQFF	TGCGCCAGCAGCTTATCGCCTGTCGTCTTGGGTACTAAGGCTGAGCAGTTCTTC
TRBV9	TRBJ1-1	.	.	CASSVLAHMNTEAFF	TGTGCCAGCAGCGTATTGGCACATATGAACACTGAAGCTTTCTTT
TRBV5-4	TRBJ2-3	.	TRBD2	CASRDGRADTDTQYF	TGTGCCAGCAGGGACGGGAGGGCCGACACAGATACGCAGTATTTT
TRBV6-1	TRBJ2-5	.	TRBD2	CASSALFPYGSGDETQYF	TGTGCCAGCAGTGCACTATTCCCTTATGGGAGCGGGGATGAGACCCAGTACTTC
TRBV14	TRBJ1-4	.	.	CASSPLQGRPTNEKLFF	TGTGCCAGCAGCCCCCTGCAGGGAAGACCAACTAATGAAAAACTGTTTTTT
TRBV4-3	TRBJ2-1	.	TRBD2	CASSRLAGGNYNEQFF	TGCGCCAGCAGCAGACTAGCGGGAGGTAACTACAATGAGCAGTTCTTC